This TCR beta chain was documented in a study of T cells in Graves' hyperthyroidism and ophthalmopathy. The study's findings and limits: The blood repertoire included most of the expanded thyroid clonotypes above 0.001.

The germline CDR1 and CDR2 sequences are DFQATT and SNEGSKA (reference sequence). This CDR3 contains 11 residues. With 3 bases removed from V and 3 bases from J, the gap between germline ends came to 6 bases. This clonotype was seen many times. Its specificity is unknown. The TCR beta CDR3 regions underwent amplification using RNA transcripts as the source. The HTBI primer set was used in a first-round RT-PCR of the TCR CDR3. TCRdb recomputed calls from the multiplex PCR reads with MiXCR, one row per CDR3 protein. This table has 350,000 to 400,000 distinct CDR3 sequences, about 18% appearing once. Diagnostic decisions used clinical symptoms, serum thyroxine and TRAb, thyroid ultrasound and orbital computed tomography.

The receptor's source is a woman under 30 with Graves' hyperthyroidism. This sequence joins TRBV20-1 and TRBJ2-7, with unresolved D. The sequenced material came from blood. CDR3 sequence (DNA): TGCAGTGCTAGTCTGATCTACGAGCAGTACTTC. The encoded protein is CSASLIYEQYF.